Listed below are T cell receptor beta chains from one sample, sequenced in a study of CD8 T cells in ankylosing spondylitis. TCRdb ran MiXCR on the 5' RACE reads and lists one entry per CDR3 protein. The sample gives about 30,000 distinct CDR3 sequences, 14% of which show up once; 36% is in the top ten. The sequenced material came from blood. These receptors originate from a male donor with ankylosing spondylitis or in good health (not recorded which). CDR3s include the opening cysteine and the closing phenylalanine or tryptophan. D genes are given only for firm matches. Clone size is not always given. Where it is, it says once, few, many or a class for expanded clones.

J: TRBJ1-4; size: few; V: TRBV4-2; D: NA; CDR3: CASSQESGEKLFF; DNA: TGTGCCAGCAGCCAAGAGTCTGGGGAAAAACTGTTTTTT
J: TRBJ1-1; size: many; V: TRBV6-5; D: NA; CDR3: CASSYRPGRGNTEAFF; DNA: TGTGCCAGCAGTTACCGGCCAGGGAGGGGGAACACTGAAGCTTTCTTT
J: TRBJ2-1; size: few; V: TRBV12-3/TRBV12-4; D: NA; CDR3: CASSPDSKVNEQFF; DNA: TGTGCCAGCAGTCCGGACAGTAAAGTTAATGAGCAGTTCTTC
J: TRBJ1-3; size: few; V: TRBV5-1; D: NA; CDR3: CASSLDLSSGNTIYF; DNA: TGCGCCAGCAGCTTGGACTTGAGCTCTGGAAACACCATATATTTT
J: TRBJ2-6; size: few; V: TRBV29-1; D: TRBD1; CDR3: CSVGTGGGFGANVLTF; DNA: TGCAGCGTTGGGACAGGGGGCGGGTTTGGGGCCAACGTCCTGACTTTC
J: TRBJ2-3; size: few; V: TRBV29-1; D: NA; CDR3: CSGQLEGTQYF; DNA: TGCAGCGGCCAGCTAGAGGGTACGCAGTATTTT
J: TRBJ2-1; size: NA; V: TRBV11-2; D: NA; CDR3: CASSFRRYNEQFF; DNA: TGTGCCAGCAGCTTTCGACGGTACAATGAGCAGTTCTTC
J: TRBJ2-1; size: NA; V: TRBV11-3; D: TRBD2; CDR3: CASSVLAGSYNEQFF; DNA: TGTGCCAGCAGCGTCCTAGCGGGCTCCTACAATGAGCAGTTCTTC
J: TRBJ1-1; size: NA; V: TRBV25-1; D: NA; CDR3: CASILDSEAFF; DNA: TGTGCCAGCATTCTGGACAGTGAAGCTTTCTTT
J: TRBJ2-1; size: NA; V: TRBV4-3; D: NA; CDR3: CASSRTTNEQFF; DNA: TGCGCCAGCAGCCGAACTACTAATGAGCAGTTCTTC